This entry features one T cell receptor (beta chain) sequence. Its antigen is currently unknown. This sample was taken from a study of early stage breast cancer tumors. At the level of the study: ER+/PR+/HER2- status applied to about 80% of the 16 invasive breast tumors.

Study-wide findings and caveats: Tumors had approximately 2.4-fold higher T cell density than normal breast. Functional markers like CD4, CD8 and FOXP3 were missed in bulk sequencing.

Profiled with immunoSEQ multiplex PCR; TCRdb holds only in-frame clones, not every one. The sample carries some 72,000 clones, around 80% recorded once. Germline CDR1 reads MNHNS; CDR2 reads SASEGT. Trimming cost V 2 bases and J 0 bases, with 10 bases left between them. This CDR3 has 15 amino acids. The TCR sequence derives from a person in their 60s with breast cancer. Sequencing input: blood. This chain connects TRBV6-1 to TRBJ1-2; possible D gene TRBD1, 5 bases. The CDR3 here is CASSERDRPNYGYTF. For the CDR3, the DNA is TGTGCCAGCAGTGAACGCGACAGACCTAACTATGGCTACACCTTC.